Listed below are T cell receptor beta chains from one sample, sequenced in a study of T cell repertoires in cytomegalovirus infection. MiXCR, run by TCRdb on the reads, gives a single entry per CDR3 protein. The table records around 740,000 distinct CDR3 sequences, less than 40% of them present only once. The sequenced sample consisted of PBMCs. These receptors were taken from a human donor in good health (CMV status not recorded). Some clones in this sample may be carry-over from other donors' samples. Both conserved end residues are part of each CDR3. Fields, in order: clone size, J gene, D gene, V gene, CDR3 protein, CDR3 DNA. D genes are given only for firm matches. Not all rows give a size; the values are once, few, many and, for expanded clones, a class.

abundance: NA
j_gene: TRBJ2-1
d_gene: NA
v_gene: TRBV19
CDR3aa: CASSIDGRANEQFF
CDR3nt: TGTGCCAGTAGTATAGATGGTAGGGCTAATGAGCAGTTCTTC

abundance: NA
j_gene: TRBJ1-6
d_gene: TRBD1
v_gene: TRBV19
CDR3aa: CASRYRGQNSPLHF
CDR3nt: TGTGCCAGCCGGTACAGGGGCCAAAATTCACCCCTCCACTTT

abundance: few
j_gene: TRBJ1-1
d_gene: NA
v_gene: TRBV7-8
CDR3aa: CASSLVEGGTEAFF
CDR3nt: TGTGCCAGCAGCTTAGTGGAGGGAGGGACTGAAGCTTTCTTT

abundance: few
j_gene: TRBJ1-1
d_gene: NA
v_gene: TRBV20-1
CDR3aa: CSARDPREGGWNTEAFF
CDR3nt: TGCAGTGCTAGAGATCCAAGGGAGGGGGGCTGGAACACTGAAGCTTTCTTT

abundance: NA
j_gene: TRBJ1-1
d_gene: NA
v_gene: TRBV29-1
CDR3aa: CSVEEAGNTEAFF
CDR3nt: TGCAGCGTTGAAGAGGCGGGGAACACTGAAGCTTTCTTT

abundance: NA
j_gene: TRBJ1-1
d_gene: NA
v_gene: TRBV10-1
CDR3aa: CASSEDNRRSTEAFF
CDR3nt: TGCGCCAGCAGTGAGGATAACAGGAGGAGCACTGAAGCTTTCTTT

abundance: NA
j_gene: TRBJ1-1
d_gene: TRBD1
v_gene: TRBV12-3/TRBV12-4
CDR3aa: CASSYRDRGQAFF
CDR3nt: TGTGCCAGCAGTTACCGGGACAGGGGGCAAGCTTTCTTT

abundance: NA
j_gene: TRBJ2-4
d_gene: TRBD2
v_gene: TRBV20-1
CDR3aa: CSAPGRRGLMDIQYF
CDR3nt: TGCAGTGCGCCCGGGAGGAGGGGACTTATGGACATTCAGTACTTC

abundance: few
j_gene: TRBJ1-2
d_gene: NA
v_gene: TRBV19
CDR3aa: CASSIDPGPNYGYTF
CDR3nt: TGTGCCAGTAGTATAGACCCTGGCCCCAACTATGGCTACACCTTC

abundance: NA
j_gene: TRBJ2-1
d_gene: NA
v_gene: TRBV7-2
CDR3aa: CASSLYGVGYNEQFF
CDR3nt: TGTGCCAGCAGCTTATACGGGGTGGGGTACAATGAGCAGTTCTTC

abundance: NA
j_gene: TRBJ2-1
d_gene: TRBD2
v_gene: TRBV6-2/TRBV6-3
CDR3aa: CASKVAGARNEQFF
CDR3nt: TGTGCCAGCAAGGTAGCGGGAGCTCGGAATGAGCAGTTCTTC

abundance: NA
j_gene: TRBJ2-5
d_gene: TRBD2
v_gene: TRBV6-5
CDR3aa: CASSTGLAGGLPYQETQYF
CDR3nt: TGTGCCAGCAGTACCGGACTAGCGGGGGGCCTCCCGTACCAAGAGACCCAGTACTTC

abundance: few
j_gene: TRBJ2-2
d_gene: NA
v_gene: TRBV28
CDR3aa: CASSPTPSTGELFF
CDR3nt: TGTGCCAGCAGTCCGACCCCGAGTACCGGGGAGCTGTTTTTT

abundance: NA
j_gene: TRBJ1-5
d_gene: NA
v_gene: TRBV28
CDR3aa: CASRGRGEGNQPQHF
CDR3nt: TGTGCCAGCCGGGGGAGAGGGGAGGGTAATCAGCCCCAGCATTTT

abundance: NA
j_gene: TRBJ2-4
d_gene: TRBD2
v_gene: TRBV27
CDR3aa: CASSFLLGLAGNIQYF
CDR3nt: TGTGCCAGCAGTTTTCTCTTGGGACTAGCGGGTAACATTCAGTACTTC

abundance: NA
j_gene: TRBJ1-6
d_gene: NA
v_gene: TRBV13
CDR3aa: CASSMKNSPLHF
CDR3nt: TGTGCCAGCAGCATGAAGAATTCACCCCTCCACTTT

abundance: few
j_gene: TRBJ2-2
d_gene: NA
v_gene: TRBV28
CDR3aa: CASSLVGRRTNTGELFF
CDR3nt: TGTGCCAGCAGTTTAGTGGGGCGCCGAACTAACACCGGGGAGCTGTTTTTT

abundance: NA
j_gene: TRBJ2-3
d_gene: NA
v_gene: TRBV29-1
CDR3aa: CSVEWRSTDTQYF
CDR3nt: TGCAGCGTTGAATGGAGGTCCACAGATACGCAGTATTTT

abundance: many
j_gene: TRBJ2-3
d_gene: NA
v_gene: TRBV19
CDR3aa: CASSIGPNTDTQYF
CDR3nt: TGTGCCAGTAGTATAGGGCCGAACACAGATACGCAGTATTTT

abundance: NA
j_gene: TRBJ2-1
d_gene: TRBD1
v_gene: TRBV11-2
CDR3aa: CASSPTGGDEQFF
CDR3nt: TGTGCCAGCAGCCCGACAGGGGGCGATGAGCAGTTCTTC